The 3 T cell receptor beta chains below all came from one sample that was sequenced in a study of spatial heterogeneity in lung cancer. Using its own MiXCR run on the 5' RACE reads, TCRdb lists one record per CDR3 protein. The sample lists around 41,000 distinct CDR3 sequences, under 7.5% occurring once. As for time point: sample taken at primary tumor resection. The source was PBMCs, collected at surgery. These receptors were collected from a female donor with early-stage non-small cell lung cancer.

The table lists this clonotype with many counts. The chain has TRBV21-1 and TRBJ2-2. TRBV21-1 is a known pseudogene. CDR3 length: 13 residues. The CDR3 DNA is TGTGCCAGCAGCAAAATTGCAAGGGGGGAGCTGTTTTTT. It yields the protein CASSKIARGELFF.

This clonotype appeared many times. This chain joins TRBV4-1 and TRBJ1-1; 10 bases align to TRBD1. CDR3 length: 19 residues. The V gene end was trimmed by 4 bases and the J gene end by 7 bases; junction bases not matched to a gene: 21. CDR1 MGHRA and CDR2 YSYEKL come from the germline V gene. CDR3 DNA sequence: TGCGCCAGCAGCCGGAAAGGACCGGGACAGGGGACCACTTTTGGTGAAGCTTTCTTT. Protein product: CASSRKGPGQGTTFGEAFF.

This clonotype was seen once. V usage is TRBV18 and J usage is TRBJ1-6; 7 positions match TRBD1. The CDR3 has 18 residues. The junction had 12 bases not matched to a gene; V was cut back by 4 bases and J by 3 bases. Germline values: CDR1 KGHSH, CDR2 LQKENI. Here the CDR3 reads CASSQNSGQRNYNSPLHF. For the CDR3, the DNA is TGTGCCAGCTCACAAAACTCGGGACAGCGAAACTATAATTCACCCCTCCACTTT.